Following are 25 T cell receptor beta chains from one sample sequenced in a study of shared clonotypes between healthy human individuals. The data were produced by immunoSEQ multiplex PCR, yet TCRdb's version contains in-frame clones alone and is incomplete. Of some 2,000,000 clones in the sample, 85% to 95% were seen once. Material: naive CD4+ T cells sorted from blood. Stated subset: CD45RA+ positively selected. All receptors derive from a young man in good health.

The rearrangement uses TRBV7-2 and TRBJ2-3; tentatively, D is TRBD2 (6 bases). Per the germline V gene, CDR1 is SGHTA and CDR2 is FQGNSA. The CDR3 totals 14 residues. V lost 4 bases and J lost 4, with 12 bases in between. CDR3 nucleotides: TGTGCCAGCAGCTGGACTACCTACTCAGATACGCAGTATTTT. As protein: CASSWTTYSDTQYF.

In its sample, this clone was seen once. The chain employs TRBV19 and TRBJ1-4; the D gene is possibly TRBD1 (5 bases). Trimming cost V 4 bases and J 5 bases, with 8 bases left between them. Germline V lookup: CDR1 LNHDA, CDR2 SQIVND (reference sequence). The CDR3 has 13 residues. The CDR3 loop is CASSRGRNEKLFF. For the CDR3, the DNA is TGTGCCAGTAGTAGGGGCCGAAATGAAAAACTGTTTTTT. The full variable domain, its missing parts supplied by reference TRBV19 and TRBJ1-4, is DGGITQSPKYLFRKEGQNVTLSCEQNLNHDAMYWYRQDPGQGLRLIYYSQIVNDFQKGDIAEGYSVSREKKESFPLTVTSAQKNPTAFYLCASSRGRNEKLFFGSGTQLSVL.

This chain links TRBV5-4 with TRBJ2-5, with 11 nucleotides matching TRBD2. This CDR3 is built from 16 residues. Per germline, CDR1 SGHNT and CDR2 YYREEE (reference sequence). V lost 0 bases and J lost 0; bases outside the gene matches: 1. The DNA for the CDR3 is TGTGCCAGCAGCTTGGGACTAGCGGGGTACCAAGAGACCCAGTACTTC. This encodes CASSLGLAGYQETQYF.

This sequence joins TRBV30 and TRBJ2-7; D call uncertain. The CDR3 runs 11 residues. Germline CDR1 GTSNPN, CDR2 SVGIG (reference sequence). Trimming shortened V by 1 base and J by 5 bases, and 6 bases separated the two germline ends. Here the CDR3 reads CAWSEWNEQYF. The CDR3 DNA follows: TGTGCCTGGAGTGAATGGAACGAGCAGTACTTC.

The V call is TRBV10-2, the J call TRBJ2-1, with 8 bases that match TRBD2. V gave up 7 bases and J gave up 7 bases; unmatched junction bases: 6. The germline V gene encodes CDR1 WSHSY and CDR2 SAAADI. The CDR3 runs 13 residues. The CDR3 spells CASITSGGNEQFF. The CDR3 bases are TGCGCCAGCATTACTAGCGGTGGTAATGAGCAGTTCTTC.

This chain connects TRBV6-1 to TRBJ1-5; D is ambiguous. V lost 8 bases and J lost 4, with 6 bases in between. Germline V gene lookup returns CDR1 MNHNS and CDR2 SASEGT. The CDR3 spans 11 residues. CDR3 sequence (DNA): TGTGCCAGCGGAATTAATCAGCCCCAGCATTTT. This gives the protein CASGINQPQHF.

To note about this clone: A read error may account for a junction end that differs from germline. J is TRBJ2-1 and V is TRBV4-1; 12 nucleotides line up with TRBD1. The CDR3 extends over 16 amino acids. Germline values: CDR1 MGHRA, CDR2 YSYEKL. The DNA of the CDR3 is TGCGCCAGCACCCAAGGCCCGGGACAGGGGGCTAATGAGCAGTTCTTC. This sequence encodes CASTQGPGQGANEQFF.

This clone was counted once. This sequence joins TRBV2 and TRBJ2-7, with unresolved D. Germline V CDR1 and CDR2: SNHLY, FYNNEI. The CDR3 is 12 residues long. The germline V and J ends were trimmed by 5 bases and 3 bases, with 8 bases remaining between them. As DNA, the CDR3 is TGTGCCAGCAGTCCCGACATCTACGAGCAGTACTTC. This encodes CASSPDIYEQYF. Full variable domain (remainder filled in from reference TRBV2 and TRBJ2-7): EPEVTQTPSHQVTQMGQEVILRCVPISNHLYFYWYRQILGQKVEFLVSFYNNEISEKSEIFDDQFSVERPDGSNFTLKIRSTKLEDSAMYFCASSPDIYEQYFGPGTRLTVT.

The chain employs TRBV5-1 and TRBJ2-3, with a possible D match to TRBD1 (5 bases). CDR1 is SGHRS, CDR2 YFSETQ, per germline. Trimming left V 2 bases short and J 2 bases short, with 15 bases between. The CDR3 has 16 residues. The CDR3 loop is CASSLAGDSSTDTQYF. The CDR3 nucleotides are TGCGCCAGCAGCTTAGCCGGTGACAGTTCCACAGATACGCAGTATTTT. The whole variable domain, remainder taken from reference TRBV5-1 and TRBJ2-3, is KAGVTQTPRYLIKTRGQQVTLSCSPISGHRSVSWYQQTPGQGLQFLFEYFSETQRNKGNFPGRFSGRQFSNSRSEMNVSTLELGDSALYLCASSLAGDSSTDTQYFGPGTRLTVL.

CDR3 region: CASSLARDRSHEQYF. The CDR3 DNA sequence: TGCGCCAGCAGCTTGGCCCGGGACAGGAGTCACGAGCAGTACTTC. The chain has TRBV5-1 and TRBJ2-7, with TRBD1 matching over 8 bases. CDR1 is SGHRS and CDR2 is YFSETQ in the germline V gene. V shed 0 bases and J 5 bases; nucleotides not matched to a gene: 7. The CDR3 has 15 residues.

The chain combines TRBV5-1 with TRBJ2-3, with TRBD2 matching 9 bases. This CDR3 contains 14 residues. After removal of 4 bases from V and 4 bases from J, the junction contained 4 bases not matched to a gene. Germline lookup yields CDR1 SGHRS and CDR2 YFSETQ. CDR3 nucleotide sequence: TGCGCCAGCAGCGTAGCGGGAGAGGCAGATACGCAGTATTTT. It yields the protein CASSVAGEADTQYF. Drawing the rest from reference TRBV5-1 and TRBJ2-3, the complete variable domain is KAGVTQTPRYLIKTRGQQVTLSCSPISGHRSVSWYQQTPGQGLQFLFEYFSETQRNKGNFPGRFSGRQFSNSRSEMNVSTLELGDSALYLCASSVAGEADTQYFGPGTRLTVL.

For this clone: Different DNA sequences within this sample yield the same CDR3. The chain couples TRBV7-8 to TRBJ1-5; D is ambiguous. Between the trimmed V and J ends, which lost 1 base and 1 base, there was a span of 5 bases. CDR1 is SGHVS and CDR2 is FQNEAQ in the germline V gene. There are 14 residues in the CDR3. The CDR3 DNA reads TGTGCCAGCAGCTTAGGACAAAGCAATCAGCCCCAGCATTTT. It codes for CASSLGQSNQPQHF.

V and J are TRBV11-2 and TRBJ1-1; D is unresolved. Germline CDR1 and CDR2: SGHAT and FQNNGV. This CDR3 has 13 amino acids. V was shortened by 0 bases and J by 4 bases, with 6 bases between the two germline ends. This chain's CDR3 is CASSLEAGTEAFF. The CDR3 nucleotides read TGTGCCAGCAGCTTAGAGGCGGGCACTGAAGCTTTCTTT. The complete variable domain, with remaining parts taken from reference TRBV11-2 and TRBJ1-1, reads EAGVAQSPRYKIIEKRQSVAFWCNPISGHATLYWYQQILGQGPKLLIQFQNNGVVDDSQLPKDRFSAERLKGVDSTLKIQPAKLEDSAVYLCASSLEAGTEAFFGQGTRLTVV.

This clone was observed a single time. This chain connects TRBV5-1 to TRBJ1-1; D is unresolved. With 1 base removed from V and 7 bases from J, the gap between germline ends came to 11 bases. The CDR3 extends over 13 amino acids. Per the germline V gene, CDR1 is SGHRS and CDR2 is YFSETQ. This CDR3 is CASSLFRGIEAFF. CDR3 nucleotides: TGCGCCAGCAGCTTGTTTCGGGGTATTGAAGCTTTCTTT. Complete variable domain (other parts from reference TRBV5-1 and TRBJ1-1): KAGVTQTPRYLIKTRGQQVTLSCSPISGHRSVSWYQQTPGQGLQFLFEYFSETQRNKGNFPGRFSGRQFSNSRSEMNVSTLELGDSALYLCASSLFRGIEAFFGQGTRLTVV.

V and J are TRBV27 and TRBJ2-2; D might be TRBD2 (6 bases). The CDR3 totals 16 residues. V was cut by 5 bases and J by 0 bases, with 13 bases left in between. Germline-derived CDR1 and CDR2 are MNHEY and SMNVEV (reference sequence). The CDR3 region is CASSPLPGANTGELFF. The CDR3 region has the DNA TGTGCCAGCAGTCCTCTACCGGGGGCGAACACCGGGGAGCTGTTTTTT.

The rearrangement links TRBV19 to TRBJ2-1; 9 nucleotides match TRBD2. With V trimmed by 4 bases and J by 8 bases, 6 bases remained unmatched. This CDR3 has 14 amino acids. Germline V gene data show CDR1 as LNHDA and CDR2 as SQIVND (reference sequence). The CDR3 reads CASSTSSGTHEQFF. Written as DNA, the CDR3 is TGTGCCAGTAGTACGTCTAGCGGGACTCATGAGCAGTTCTTC.

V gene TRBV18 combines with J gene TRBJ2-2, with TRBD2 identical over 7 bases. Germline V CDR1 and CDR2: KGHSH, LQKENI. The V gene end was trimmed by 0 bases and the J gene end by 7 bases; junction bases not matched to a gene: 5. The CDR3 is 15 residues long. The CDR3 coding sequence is TGTGCCAGCTCACCACCTACTAGCGCAGGCGGGGAGCTGTTTTTT. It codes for CASSPPTSAGGELFF.

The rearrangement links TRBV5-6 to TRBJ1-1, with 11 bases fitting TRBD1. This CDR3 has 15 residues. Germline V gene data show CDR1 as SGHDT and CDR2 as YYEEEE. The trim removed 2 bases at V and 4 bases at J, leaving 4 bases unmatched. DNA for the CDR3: TGTGCCAGCAGCTTCGGACAGGGGGCGGCCACTGAAGCTTTCTTT. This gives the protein CASSFGQGAATEAFF.

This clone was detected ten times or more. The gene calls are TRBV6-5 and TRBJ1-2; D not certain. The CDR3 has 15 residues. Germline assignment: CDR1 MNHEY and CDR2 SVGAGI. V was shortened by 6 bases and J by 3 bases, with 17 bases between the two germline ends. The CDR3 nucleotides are TGTGCCAGCAGACCTTCTTTTGACGGGGACTATGGCTACACCTTC. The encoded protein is CASRPSFDGDYGYTF.

The CDR3 DNA reads as TGTGCCAGCAGTATTCCCCGAGAGCAGAGTATCCCCTACGAGCAGTACTTC. It yields the protein CASSIPREQSIPYEQYF. J is TRBJ2-7 and V is TRBV28; D is unclear. The CDR3 has 17 amino acids. V dropped 5 bases and J dropped 2 bases, with 22 bases sitting between them. Germline CDR1 and CDR2: MDHEN and SYDVKM.

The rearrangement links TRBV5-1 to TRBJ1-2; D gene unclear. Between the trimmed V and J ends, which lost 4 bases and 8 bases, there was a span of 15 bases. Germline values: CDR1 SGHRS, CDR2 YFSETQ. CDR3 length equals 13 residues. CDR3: CASSADGVGGYTF. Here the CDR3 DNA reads TGCGCCAGCAGCGCGGACGGCGTTGGAGGCTACACCTTC.

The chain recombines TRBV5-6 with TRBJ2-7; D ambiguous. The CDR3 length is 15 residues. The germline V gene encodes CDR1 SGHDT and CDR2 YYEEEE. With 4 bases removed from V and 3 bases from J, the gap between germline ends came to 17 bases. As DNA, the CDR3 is TGTGCCAGCAGCATAATCAGCATGGGTATCTACGAGCAGTACTTC. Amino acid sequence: CASSIISMGIYEQYF.

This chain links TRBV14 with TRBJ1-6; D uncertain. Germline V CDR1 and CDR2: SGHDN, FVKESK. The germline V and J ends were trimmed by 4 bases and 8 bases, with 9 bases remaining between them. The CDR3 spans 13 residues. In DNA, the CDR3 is TGTGCCAGCAGCCCAAGAAGGGATTCACCCCTCCACTTT. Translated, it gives CASSPRRDSPLHF.

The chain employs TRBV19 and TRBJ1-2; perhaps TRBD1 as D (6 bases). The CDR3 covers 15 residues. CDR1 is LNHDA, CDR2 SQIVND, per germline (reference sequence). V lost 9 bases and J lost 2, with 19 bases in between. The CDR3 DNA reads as TGTGCCAGCGCTCGACAGGATCTATTAAACTATGGCTACACCTTC. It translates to CASARQDLLNYGYTF. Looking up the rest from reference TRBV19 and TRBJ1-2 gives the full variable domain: DGGITQSPKYLFRKEGQNVTLSCEQNLNHDAMYWYRQDPGQGLRLIYYSQIVNDFQKGDIAEGYSVSREKKESFPLTVTSAQKNPTAFYLCASARQDLLNYGYTFGSGTRLTVV.

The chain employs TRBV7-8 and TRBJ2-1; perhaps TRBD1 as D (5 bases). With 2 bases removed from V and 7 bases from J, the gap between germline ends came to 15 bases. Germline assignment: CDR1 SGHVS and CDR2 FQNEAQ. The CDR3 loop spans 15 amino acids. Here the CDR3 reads CASSLPGKGINEQFF. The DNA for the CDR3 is TGTGCCAGCAGCTTACCAGGGAAAGGGATAAATGAGCAGTTCTTC.